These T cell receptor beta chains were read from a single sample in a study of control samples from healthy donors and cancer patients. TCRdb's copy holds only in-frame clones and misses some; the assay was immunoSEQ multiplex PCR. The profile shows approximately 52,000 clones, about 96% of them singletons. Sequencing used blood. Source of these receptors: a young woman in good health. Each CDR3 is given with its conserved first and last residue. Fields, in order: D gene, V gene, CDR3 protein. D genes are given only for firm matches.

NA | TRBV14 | CASSQGGGEKLFF
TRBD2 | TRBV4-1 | CASSQMGGGVGETQYF
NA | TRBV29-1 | CSVEWVGTGYEQYF
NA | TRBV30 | CAWSVGAYNEQFF
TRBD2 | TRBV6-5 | CASSYSAGGSRDTQYF
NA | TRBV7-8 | CASSLARIGGYEQYF
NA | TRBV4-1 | CASSLSTLSDNEQFF
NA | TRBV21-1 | CARNLGQHTGELFF
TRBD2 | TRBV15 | CATSPSAGGPDTQYF
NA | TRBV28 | CASSYGYSNQPQHF
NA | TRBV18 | CASSPQGFEQFF
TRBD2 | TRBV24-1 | CATSGPGLAAPDTQYF
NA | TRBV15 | CATSRKGENTGELFF
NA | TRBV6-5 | CASRTANYGYTF
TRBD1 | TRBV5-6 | CASSFRPTGVNTEAFF
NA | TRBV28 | CASSLSRGFGSINQPQHF
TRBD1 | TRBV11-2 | CASSSSQGARNYGYTF
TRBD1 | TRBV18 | CASSPPAGGIYGYTF
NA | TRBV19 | CASRTEYYGYTF
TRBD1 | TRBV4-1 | CASSQDSSRGRFRTLHF
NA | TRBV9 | CASSPRGVGTEAFF
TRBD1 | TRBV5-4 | CASSIRGTEGYTF
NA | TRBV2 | CASSAEFSYNEQFF
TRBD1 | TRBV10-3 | CAISADRVVAFF
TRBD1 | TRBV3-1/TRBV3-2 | CAVRDRGKTQYF
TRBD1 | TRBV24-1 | CATSGITGGSEQFF
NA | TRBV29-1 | CSVEGQETYNEQFF
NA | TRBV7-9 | CASSSGQTYNEQFF
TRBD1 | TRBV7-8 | CASSWGTGFSTDTQYF
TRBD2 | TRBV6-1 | CASSGTSGGPFSYNEQFF
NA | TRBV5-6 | CASSLIRTARTDTQYF
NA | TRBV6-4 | CASSEWRGQTQYF
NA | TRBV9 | CASSFRGANEQFF
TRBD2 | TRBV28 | CASSLVLAVSYEQYF
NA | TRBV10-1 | CASSDGLLGNTIYF
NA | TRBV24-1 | CATSDFTGDGSEKLFF
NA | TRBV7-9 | CASSLSSSLGRENQPQHF
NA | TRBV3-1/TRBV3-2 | CASSQDIRLTSPLHF
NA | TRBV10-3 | CAISESEETQYF
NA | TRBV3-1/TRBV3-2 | CASSQGYGVSYEQYF
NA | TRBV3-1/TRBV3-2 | CASSQEGLMNTEAFF
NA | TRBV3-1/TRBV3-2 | CASSPVRVNTEAFF
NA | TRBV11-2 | CASSPGQTSYNEQFF
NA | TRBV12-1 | CASSLGKGETQYF
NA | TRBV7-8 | CASSFGGGNTEAFF
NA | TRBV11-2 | CASRFDRSYEQYF
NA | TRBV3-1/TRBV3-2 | CASSQGRKGDMETQYF
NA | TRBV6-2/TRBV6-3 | CASSSSLVGGTEAFF
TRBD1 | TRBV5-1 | CASSLVSGGNSPLHF
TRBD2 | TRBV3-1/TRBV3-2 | CASSQGVALAGGQETQYF
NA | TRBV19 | CASTHPNTEAFF
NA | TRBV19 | CASSIGQFNSPLHF
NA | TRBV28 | CASSPASVNTEAFF
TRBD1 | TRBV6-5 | CASTKTGSTEAFF
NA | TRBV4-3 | CASSQDYGSGANVLTF
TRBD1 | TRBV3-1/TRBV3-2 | CASSQPGTGTYEQYF
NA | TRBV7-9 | CASSLAGLEQPQHF
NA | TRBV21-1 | CASITVVGRGYAFF
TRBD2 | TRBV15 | CATSRSTSGATRFSNEQFF
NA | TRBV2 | CASSDTTDRPEAFF